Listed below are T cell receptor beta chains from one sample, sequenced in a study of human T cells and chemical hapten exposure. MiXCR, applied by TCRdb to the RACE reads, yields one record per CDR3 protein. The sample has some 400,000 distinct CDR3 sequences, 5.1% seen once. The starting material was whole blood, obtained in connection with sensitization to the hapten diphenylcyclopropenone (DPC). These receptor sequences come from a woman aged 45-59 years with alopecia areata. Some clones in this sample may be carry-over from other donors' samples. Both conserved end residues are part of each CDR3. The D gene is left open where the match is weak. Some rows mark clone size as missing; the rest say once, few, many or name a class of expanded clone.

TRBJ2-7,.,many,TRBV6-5,CASSYGSSGSYEQYF,TGTGCCAGCAGTTACGGGTCCTCCGGCTCCTACGAGCAGTACTTC
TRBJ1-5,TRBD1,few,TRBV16,CASSQLEGGGNQPQHF,TGTGCCAGCAGCCAATTAGAAGGGGGCGGCAATCAGCCCCAGCATTTT
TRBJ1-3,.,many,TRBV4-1,CASSHAEAADTIYF,TGCGCCAGCAGCCACGCAGAGGCGGCAGACACCATATATTTT
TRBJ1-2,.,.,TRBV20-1,CSASHISDELSF,TGCAGTGCTAGCCATATTTCGGATGAGTTGTCCTTC
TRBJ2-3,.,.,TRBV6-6,CASSYSSPRLADTQYF,TGTGCCAGCAGTTACTCCAGCCCGCGGTTAGCAGATACGCAGTATTTT
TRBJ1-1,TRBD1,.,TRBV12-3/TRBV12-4,CASRGGQGADAAEAFF,TGTGCCAGCAGGGGTGGACAGGGGGCGGACGCCGCGGAAGCTTTCTTT
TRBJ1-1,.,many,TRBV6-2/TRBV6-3,CASNPMGRITEAFF,TGTGCCAGCAACCCAATGGGCAGAATCACTGAAGCTTTCTTT
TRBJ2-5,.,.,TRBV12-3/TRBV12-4,CASSLGTLGETQYF,TGTGCCAGCAGTTTAGGAACCCTTGGAGAGACCCAGTACTTC
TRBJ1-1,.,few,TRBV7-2,CASSLHPGLVTEAFF,TGTGCCAGCAGCCTCCATCCAGGATTAGTAACTGAAGCTTTCTTT
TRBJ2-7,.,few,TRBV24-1,CATSDPLTGPPTLSYEQYF,TGTGCCACCAGTGATCCACTGACAGGCCCGCCGACCCTCTCCTACGAGCAGTACTTC
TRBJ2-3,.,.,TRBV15,CATSRGDGTDTQYF,TGTGCCACCAGCAGAGGCGATGGCACAGATACGCAGTATTTT
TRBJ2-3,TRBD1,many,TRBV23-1,CASSPTGDFTDTQYF,TGCGCCAGCAGTCCTACAGGGGATTTCACAGATACGCAGTATTTT
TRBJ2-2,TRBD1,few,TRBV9,CASSVPSDRPALSGELFF,TGTGCCAGCAGCGTCCCGTCGGACAGGCCAGCCCTATCCGGGGAGCTGTTTTTT
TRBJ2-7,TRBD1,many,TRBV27,CASSRYTGVTYEQYF,TGTGCCAGCAGTCGCTACACAGGGGTTACCTACGAGCAGTACTTC
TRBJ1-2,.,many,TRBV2,CASSQGQNYGYTF,TGTGCCAGCAGCCAGGGTCAAAACTATGGCTACACCTTC
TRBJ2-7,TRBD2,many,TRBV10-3,CAISEVAGVTYEQYF,TGTGCCATCAGTGAAGTAGCGGGTGTCACCTACGAGCAGTACTTC
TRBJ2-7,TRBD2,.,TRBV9,CASSVGTSGIYEQYF,TGTGCCAGCAGCGTGGGGACTAGCGGGATTTACGAGCAGTACTTC
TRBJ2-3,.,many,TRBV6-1,CASSRDPLADTQYF,TGTGCCAGCAGCCGGGACCCGTTGGCAGATACGCAGTATTTT
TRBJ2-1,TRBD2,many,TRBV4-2,CASSQTSSGRGFDNEQFF,TGTGCCAGCAGCCAGACTTCTAGCGGGAGGGGGTTCGACAATGAGCAGTTCTTC
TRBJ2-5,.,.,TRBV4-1,CASSSEREETQYF,TGCGCCAGCAGCTCGGAGCGGGAAGAGACCCAGTACTTC
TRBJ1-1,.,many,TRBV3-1,CASSQGGTAFF,TGTGCCAGCAGCCAAGGAGGGACAGCTTTCTTT
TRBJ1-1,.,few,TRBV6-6,CASSLIGEAFF,TGTGCCAGCAGTTTAATCGGGGAAGCTTTCTTT
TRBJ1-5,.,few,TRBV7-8,CASSLRPSNQPQHF,TGTGCCAGCAGCTTAAGGCCAAGCAATCAGCCCCAGCATTTT
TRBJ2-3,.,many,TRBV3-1,CASSRGRFTDTQYF,TGTGCCAGCAGCCGGGGCCGCTTCACAGATACGCAGTATTTT
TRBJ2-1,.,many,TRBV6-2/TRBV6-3,CASSYRVSSYNEQFF,TGTGCCAGCAGTTACCGGGTTTCCTCCTACAATGAGCAGTTCTTC
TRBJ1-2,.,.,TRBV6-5,CASSYGGPIYGYTF,TGTGCCAGCAGTTACGGGGGGCCAATCTATGGCTACACCTTC
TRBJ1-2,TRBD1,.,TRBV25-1,CASRRQGDGYTF,TGTGCCAGCAGAAGACAGGGGGATGGCTACACCTTC
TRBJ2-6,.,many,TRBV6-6,CASTWTATSSGANVLTF,TGTGCCAGCACCTGGACAGCCACCTCCTCTGGGGCCAACGTCCTGACTTTC
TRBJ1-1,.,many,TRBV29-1,CSVVSLIEAFF,TGCAGCGTTGTCAGCTTAATTGAAGCTTTCTTT
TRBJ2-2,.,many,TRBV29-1,CSVDPGSTGELFF,TGCAGCGTTGATCCTGGGAGCACCGGGGAGCTGTTTTTT
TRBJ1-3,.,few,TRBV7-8,CASSGGETGNTIYF,TGTGCCAGCAGCGGGGGGGAGACTGGAAACACCATATATTTT
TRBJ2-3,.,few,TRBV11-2,CASSLGARGGGTQYF,TGTGCCAGCAGCTTAGGGGCGCGGGGTGGAGGTACGCAGTATTTT
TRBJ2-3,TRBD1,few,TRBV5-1,CASSAQTGESTDTQYF,TGCGCCAGCAGCGCCCAGACAGGGGAGAGCACAGATACGCAGTATTTT
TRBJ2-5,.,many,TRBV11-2,CASSLAQETQYF,TGTGCCAGCAGCTTAGCCCAAGAGACCCAGTACTTC
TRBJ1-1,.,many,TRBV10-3,CATVGEPNRNTEAFF,TGTGCCACCGTGGGGGAGCCTAATAGGAACACTGAAGCTTTCTTT
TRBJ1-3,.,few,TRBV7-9,CASSLSTSGNTIYF,TGTGCCAGCAGCTTAAGCACCTCTGGAAACACCATATATTTT
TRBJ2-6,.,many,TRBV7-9,CASSSAGKPGANVLTF,TGTGCCAGCAGCTCCGCAGGGAAACCTGGGGCCAACGTCCTGACTTTC
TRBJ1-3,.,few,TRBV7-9,CASSRRELENTIYF,TGTGCCAGCAGCCGCAGGGAATTGGAAAACACCATATATTTT
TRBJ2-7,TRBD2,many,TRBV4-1,CASSQVPGLGTNEQYF,TGCGCCAGCAGCCAAGTCCCGGGACTAGGTACTAACGAGCAGTACTTC
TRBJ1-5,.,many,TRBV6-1,CASSEGGSNQPQHF,TGTGCCAGCAGTGAGGGGGGGAGCAATCAGCCCCAGCATTTT
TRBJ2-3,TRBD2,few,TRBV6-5,CASSYSTGTSAYLDTQYF,TGTGCCAGCAGTTACTCGACCGGGACTAGCGCGTACTTAGATACGCAGTATTTT
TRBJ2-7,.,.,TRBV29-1,CSIEVDAVRYGEQYF,TGCAGCATTGAAGTGGATGCAGTACGTTACGGCGAGCAGTACTTC
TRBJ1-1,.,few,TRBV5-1,CASSSEANTEAFF,TGCGCCAGCAGCTCGGAGGCCAACACTGAAGCTTTCTTT
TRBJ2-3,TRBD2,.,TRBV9,CASSGGLAGFDTQYF,TGTGCCAGCAGCGGGGGACTAGCGGGATTCGATACGCAGTATTTT
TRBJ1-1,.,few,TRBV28,CASSLFGENTEAFF,TGTGCCAGCAGTTTGTTTGGGGAGAACACTGAAGCTTTCTTT
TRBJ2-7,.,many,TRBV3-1,CASSQPPYEQYF,TGTGCCAGCAGCCAGCCGCCCTACGAGCAGTACTTC
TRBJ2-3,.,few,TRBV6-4,CASSDSEGNTQYF,TGTGCCAGCAGTGACTCTGAGGGAAATACGCAGTATTTT